The clone carrying this T cell receptor beta chain was found many times. The target antigen is unknown. This specimen comes from a study of T cell repertoires in cytomegalovirus infection. On the study more broadly: Indicated by public TCR beta signatures were CMV infection and matching HLA type. Study conclusions and caveats: HLA-C-restricted CMV-specific TCR beta clonotypes prevailed in the ex vivo response. Cumulative frequency (of public TCR beta family members) identified carriers of CMV plus the relevant HLA.

Per germline, CDR1 SGHVT and CDR2 SQSDAQ. The CDR3 totals 17 residues. V lost 1 base, J lost 0 bases, and 7 bases stayed unmatched. TCRdb redid the calling of the reads with MiXCR, one entry per CDR3 protein. The data contain more than 200,000 distinct CDR3 sequences, approximately 9.1% of them seen just once; the ten biggest clones take up about 16%. This sequence originates from a human donor in good health (CMV status not recorded). Some clones in this sample may be carry-over from other donors' samples. Sequencing used PBMCs. The chain couples TRBV7-4 to TRBJ1-1; TRBD1 aligns across 8 bases. The CDR3 region is CASSLDILGQVNTEAFF. CDR3 in DNA: TGTGCCAGCAGCTTAGATATTTTGGGACAGGTGAACACTGAAGCTTTCTTT.